This TCR beta chain was sequenced during a study of blood T cell repertoires in COVID-19. Assay used: immunoSEQ multiplex PCR; TCRdb lists only in-frame clones, some missing. The table includes some 120,000 clones, around 83% detected once. Per the germline V gene, CDR1 is SGHRS and CDR2 is YFSETQ. V was clipped by 5 bases and J by 4 bases, with 27 bases between them. This CDR3 has 18 amino acids. V and J are TRBV5-1 and TRBJ2-5; a possible D gene is TRBD2 (6 bases). What was sequenced was peripheral blood. The TCR originated in a human donor in a cohort sampled during active COVID-19. This CDR3 reads CASSKNLGLVAERETQYF. In DNA, the CDR3 is TGCGCCAGCAGTAAAAACCTGGGCTTAGTAGCGGAGAGAGAGACCCAGTACTTC.